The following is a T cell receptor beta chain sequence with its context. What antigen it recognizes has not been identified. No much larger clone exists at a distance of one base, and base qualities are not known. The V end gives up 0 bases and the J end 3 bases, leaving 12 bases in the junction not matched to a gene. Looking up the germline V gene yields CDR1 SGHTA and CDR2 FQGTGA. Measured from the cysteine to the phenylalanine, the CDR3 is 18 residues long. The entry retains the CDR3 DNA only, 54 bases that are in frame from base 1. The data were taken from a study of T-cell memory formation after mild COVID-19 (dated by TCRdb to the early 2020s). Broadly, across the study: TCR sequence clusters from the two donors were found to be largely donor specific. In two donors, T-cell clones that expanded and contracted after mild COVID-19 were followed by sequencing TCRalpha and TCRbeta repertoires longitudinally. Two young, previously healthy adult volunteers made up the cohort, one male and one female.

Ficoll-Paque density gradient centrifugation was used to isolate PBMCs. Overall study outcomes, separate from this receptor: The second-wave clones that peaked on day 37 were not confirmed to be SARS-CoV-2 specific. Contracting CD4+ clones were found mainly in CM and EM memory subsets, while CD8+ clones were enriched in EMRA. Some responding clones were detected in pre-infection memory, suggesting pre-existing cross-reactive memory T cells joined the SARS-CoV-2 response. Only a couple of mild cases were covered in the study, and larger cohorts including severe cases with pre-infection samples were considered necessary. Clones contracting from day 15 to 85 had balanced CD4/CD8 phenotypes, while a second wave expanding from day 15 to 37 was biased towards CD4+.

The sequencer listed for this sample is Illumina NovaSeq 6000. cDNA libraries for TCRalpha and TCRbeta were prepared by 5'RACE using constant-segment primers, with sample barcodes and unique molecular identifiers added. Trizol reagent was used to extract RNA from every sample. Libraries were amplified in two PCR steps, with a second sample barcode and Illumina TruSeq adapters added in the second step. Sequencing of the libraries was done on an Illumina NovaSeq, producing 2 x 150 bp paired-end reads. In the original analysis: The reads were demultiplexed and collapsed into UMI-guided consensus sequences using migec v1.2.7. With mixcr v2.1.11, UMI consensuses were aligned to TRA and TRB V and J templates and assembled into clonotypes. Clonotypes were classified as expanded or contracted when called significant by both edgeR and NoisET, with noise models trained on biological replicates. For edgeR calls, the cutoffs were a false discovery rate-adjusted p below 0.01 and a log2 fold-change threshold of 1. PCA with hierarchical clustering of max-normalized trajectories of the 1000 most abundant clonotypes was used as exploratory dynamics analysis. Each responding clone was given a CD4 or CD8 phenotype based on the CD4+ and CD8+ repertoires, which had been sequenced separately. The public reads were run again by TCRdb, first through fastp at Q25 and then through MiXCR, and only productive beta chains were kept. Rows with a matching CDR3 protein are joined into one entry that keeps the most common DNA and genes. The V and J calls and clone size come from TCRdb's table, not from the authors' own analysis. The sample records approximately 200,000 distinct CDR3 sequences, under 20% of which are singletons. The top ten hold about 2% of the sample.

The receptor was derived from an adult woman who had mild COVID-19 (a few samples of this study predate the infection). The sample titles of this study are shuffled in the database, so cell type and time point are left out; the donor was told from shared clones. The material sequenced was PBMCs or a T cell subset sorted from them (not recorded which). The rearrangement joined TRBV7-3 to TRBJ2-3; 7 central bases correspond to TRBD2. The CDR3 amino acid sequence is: CASSLTRGSTPKTDTQYF. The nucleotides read TGTGCCAGCAGCTTAACTCGCGGGAGCACCCCTAAAACAGATACGCAGTATTTT.